The clone carrying this T cell receptor beta chain was counted ten times or more. Its matching antigen is unknown. The time point denotes: patch test 3, about 24 weeks after DPC sensitization. Treatment here: therapeutic diphenylcyclopropenone sensitization with weekly scalp DPC. The entry originates in a study of human T cells and chemical hapten exposure. Germline V gene data show CDR1 as DFQATT and CDR2 as SNEGSKA (reference sequence). The CDR3 runs 13 residues. Each CDR3 protein gets one entry after TCRdb re-called the RACE reads with MiXCR. The sample has over 55,000 distinct CDR3 sequences, 11% seen once. Study-wide points: Relative to control repertoires, expanded TCRs gave rise to significantly more large CDR3 similarity clusters.

The gene calls are TRBV20-1 and TRBJ1-5, with D perhaps TRBD1 (5 bases). This clonotype was obtained from a woman between 45 and 60 years old with alopecia areata. Some clones in this sample may be carry-over from other donors' samples. The sequencing used whole blood, collected in connection with sensitization to the hapten diphenylcyclopropenone (DPC). The CDR3, as DNA: TGCAGCCCTTCCGGGACTGCTGAACAGCCCCAGCATTTT. Translating gives CSPSGTAEQPQHF.